Listed below are T cell receptor beta chains from one sample, sequenced in a study of blood T cell repertoires in COVID-19. Generated by immunoSEQ multiplex PCR, the TCRdb table keeps only in-frame clones and is missing some. Of 160,000 or so clones in the sample, 80% to 90% are singletons; the top ten hold 15%. Input material: peripheral blood. These receptors were taken from a woman between 40 and 55 years old with acute or convalescent COVID-19. The CDR3 runs from the conserved cysteine through the conserved F or W. The order of the fields is V gene, J gene, CDR3 length, CDR3 protein.

TRBV30	TRBJ1-1	21	CAWGRFTGDFTTGVRNTEAFF
TRBV18	TRBJ2-1	16	CASSPLLAGEINEQFF
TRBV5-8	TRBJ1-5	14	CASIRGGGNQPQHF
TRBV10-2	TRBJ2-2	16	CASSILAGAGTGELFF
TRBV3-1/TRBV3-2	TRBJ2-1	20	CASSQDPGTSGRLRLDEQFF
TRBV5-1	TRBJ1-6	15	CASSLIPDTNSPLHF
TRBV27	TRBJ2-7	15	CASSIAGPSVREQYF
TRBV7-6	TRBJ1-6	18	CASTDSPRTGLRNSPLHF
TRBV3-1/TRBV3-2	TRBJ1-6	14	CASSPDSDNSPLHF
TRBV29-1	TRBJ1-1	13	CSVRGGGNTEAFF
TRBV19	TRBJ2-5	16	CASSIYGTGGSETQYF
TRBV2	TRBJ2-2	15	CASSEVGGHTGELFF
TRBV28	TRBJ2-1	11	CASSLRNEQFF
TRBV27	TRBJ1-3	14	CASRRGTSGNTIYF
TRBV6-5	TRBJ2-1	12	CASKFGYNEQFF
TRBV7-8	TRBJ1-5	13	CASSSDRDQPQHF
TRBV9	TRBJ1-1	13	CASSARGNTEAFF
TRBV6-5	TRBJ2-3	15	CASSYSRDSSLLQYF
TRBV24-1	TRBJ2-3	12	CATSDPTDTQYF
TRBV30	TRBJ1-2	14	CAWSLPGGPYGYTF
TRBV5-1	TRBJ2-2	15	CASAPGQGYTGELFF
TRBV5-6	TRBJ2-7	13	CASSVDTSYEQYF
TRBV18	TRBJ2-7	15	CASSLGTSGTYEQYF
TRBV24-1	TRBJ2-1	17	CATSDPTRAGSYNEQFF
TRBV7-2	TRBJ1-4	15	CASSARDRANEKLFF
TRBV9	TRBJ2-1	13	CASTNQGPNEQFF
TRBV9	TRBJ1-4	14	CASSVQGRGEKLFF
TRBV9	TRBJ1-3	15	CASSVSGFSGNTIYF
TRBV15	TRBJ2-5	16	CATLYRGAKGQETQYF
TRBV14	TRBJ1-3	20	CASSQGFFSGQGATGNTIYF
TRBV5-4	TRBJ2-1	16	CASSLGIGTGNNEQFF
TRBV9	TRBJ2-2	16	CASSEITSGGTGELFF